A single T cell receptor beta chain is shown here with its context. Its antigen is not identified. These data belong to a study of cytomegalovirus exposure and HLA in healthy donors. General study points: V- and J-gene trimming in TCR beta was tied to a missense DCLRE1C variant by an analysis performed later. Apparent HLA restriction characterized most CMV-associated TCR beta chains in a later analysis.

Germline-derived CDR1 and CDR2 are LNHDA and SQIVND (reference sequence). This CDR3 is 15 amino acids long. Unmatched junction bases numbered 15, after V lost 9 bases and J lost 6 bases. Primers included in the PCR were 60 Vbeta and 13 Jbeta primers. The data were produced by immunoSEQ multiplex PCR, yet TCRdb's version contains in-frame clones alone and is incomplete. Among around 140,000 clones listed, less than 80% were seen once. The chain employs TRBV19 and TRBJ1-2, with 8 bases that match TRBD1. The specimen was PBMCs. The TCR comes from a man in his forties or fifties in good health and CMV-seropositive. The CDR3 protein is CASVGTGAPLNGYTF. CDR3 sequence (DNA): TGTGCCAGCGTCGGGACAGGCGCCCCACTTAATGGCTACACCTTC.